The T cell receptor (beta chain) under discussion was sequenced for a study of CD8+ T cells in alopecia areata. Whole-study context: Twice daily, treated patients received 5 to 10 mg of oral tofacitinib. Study conclusions and caveats: Researchers reported that TCR sharing among patients proved less clear than in mice, possibly HLA-linked.

Lesional scalp punch biopsies and peripheral blood came from alopecia areata patients. It was from PBMCs that CD4+ and CD8+ T cells were sorted. Trimming removed 1 base from V and 0 bases from J, with 9 bases in between. Germline assignment: CDR1 SEHNR and CDR2 FQNEAQ (reference sequence). The length of the CDR3 is 16 residues. In its sample, this clone was seen a few times. No antigen is known for it. Extraction of RNA preceded its reverse transcription into cDNA, which served as the sequencing template. Produced via immunoSEQ multiplex PCR; TCRdb's table is partial and in-frame only. The repertoire holds about 130,000 clones, about 47% seen once, with around 20% in the top ten.

This chain joins TRBV7-9 and TRBJ1-4; D is unresolved. The sample was CD8+ T cells sorted from blood, taken at week 0. The TCR was taken from a human donor with alopecia areata. In DNA form, the CDR3 reads TGTGCCAGCAGCTTAGGAAGGGAATCAACTAATGAAAAACTGTTTTTT. Its translation: CASSLGRESTNEKLFF.